Below are 21 T cell receptor beta chains sequenced from a single sample in a study of cytomegalovirus exposure and HLA in healthy donors. The PCR had 60 Vbeta and 13 Jbeta primers. The method was immunoSEQ multiplex PCR; TCRdb's version includes in-frame clones alone and lacks a portion of them. Of some 140,000 clones listed, around 75% are singletons. The sequencing sample was made of PBMCs. These receptors were taken from a female donor in good health and CMV-seronegative.

This chain connects TRBV5-6 to TRBJ2-1, with 13 bases aligning to TRBD2. Per germline, CDR1 SGHDT and CDR2 YYEEEE. CDR3 length: 14 amino acids. J was trimmed by 8 bases and V by 4 bases; bases with no gene match: 3. The CDR3 loop reads CASSQGLAGYEQFF. In DNA, the CDR3 is TGTGCCAGCAGCCAGGGACTAGCGGGATATGAGCAGTTCTTC.

The V and J genes are TRBV5-1 and TRBJ1-6; 7 bases agree with TRBD1. This CDR3 has 14 residues. The V gene's germline CDR1 is SGHRS and CDR2 YFSETQ. The J segment lost 9 bases and the V segment lost 1 base, leaving 4 bases of the junction unmatched. CDR3 residues: CASSLPTGSSPLHF. The DNA of the CDR3 is TGCGCCAGCAGCTTGCCGACAGGGTCTTCACCCCTCCACTTT.

This clone was picked up one time. The rearrangement links TRBV4-1 to TRBJ2-1, with TRBD2 matching over 11 bases. Germline CDR1 is MGHRA and CDR2 is YSYEKL. This CDR3 region has 15 residues. J lost 9 bases, V lost 5 bases, and 9 bases had no gene match. The DNA of the CDR3 is TGCGCCAGCAGCTTTTTACTAGCGGGAGTTGGTGAGCAGTTCTTC. Translating gives CASSFLLAGVGEQFF.

This chain connects TRBV2 to TRBJ2-2, with D perhaps matching TRBD1 (6 bases). With 6 bases removed from V and 5 bases from J, the gap between germline ends came to 13 bases. Germline assignment: CDR1 SNHLY and CDR2 FYNNEI. CDR3 size: 14 residues. CDR3 sequence (DNA): TGTGCCAGCAGCAGGGGCTCTAGGACCGGGGAGCTGTTTTTT. As protein: CASSRGSRTGELFF.

A single count supports this clone. In DNA, the CDR3 is TGCGCCAGCAGCCAAACAAGCGGGATTTACGAGCAGTACTTC. This sequence encodes CASSQTSGIYEQYF. V is TRBV5-1 and J is TRBJ2-7; 7 nucleotides line up with TRBD2. The CDR3 is 14 amino acids. The trim removed 4 bases at V and 4 bases at J, leaving 8 bases unmatched. Germline CDR1 SGHRS, CDR2 YFSETQ.

The chain has TRBV6-1 and TRBJ2-2; D is possibly TRBD2 (5 bases). V lost 7 bases and J 7 bases, leaving 13 bases between the germline ends. This CDR3 spans 13 amino acids. Germline assignment: CDR1 MNHNS and CDR2 SASEGT. CDR3: CASTRLWDGELFF. In nucleotides, the CDR3 is TGTGCCAGCACAAGACTATGGGACGGGGAGCTGTTTTTT.

This chain connects TRBV13 to TRBJ1-1; D is unclear. V was trimmed by 5 bases and J by 10 bases, leaving 14 bases between them. CDR1 and CDR2 (germline): PRHDT, FYEKMQ (reference sequence). There are 12 residues in the CDR3. Written as DNA, the CDR3 is TGTGCCAGCAGCGCCAAGCTCCTAGGAGCTTTCTTT. As protein: CASSAKLLGAFF.

The V gene is TRBV4-3, the J gene TRBJ1-4; 9 bases map to TRBD1. Germline values: CDR1 LGHNA, CDR2 YSLEER. After removal of 0 bases from V and 7 bases from J, the junction contained 9 bases not matched to a gene. There are 17 residues in the CDR3. This CDR3 is CASSQEPPTGGGEKLFF. CDR3 nucleotides: TGCGCCAGCAGCCAAGAACCCCCCACAGGGGGCGGTGAAAAACTGTTTTTT.

The gene calls are TRBV2 and TRBJ1-3, with D hard to call. The V gene's germline CDR1 is SNHLY and CDR2 FYNNEI. V was clipped by 6 bases and J by 4 bases, with 10 bases between them. The CDR3 totals 13 residues. The CDR3 sequence: CASSPGLGNTIYF. CDR3 sequence (DNA): TGTGCCAGCAGCCCGGGTTTAGGAAACACCATATATTTT.

The CDR3 sequence is CASSTRQGAYEQYF. The CDR3 bases are TGTGCCAGCAGCACCCGGCAGGGGGCTTACGAGCAGTACTTC. The chain combines TRBV5-4 with TRBJ2-7; TRBD1 matches at 8 bases. CDR1 is SGHNT, CDR2 YYREEE, per germline (reference sequence). CDR3 length equals 14 residues. The junction had 7 bases not matched to a gene; V was cut back by 4 bases and J by 4 bases.

This clone came up a few times. The chain uses TRBV4-3 and TRBJ1-4; D is possibly TRBD1 (6 bases). V lost 1 base and J 3 bases, leaving 15 bases between the germline ends. Germline V gene sequence: CDR1 LGHNA, CDR2 YSLEER. The CDR3 is 17 amino acids. The DNA for the CDR3 is TGCGCCAGCAGCCAAGTTGGGCGGGGGCAAGCTAATGAAAAACTGTTTTTT. Residues: CASSQVGRGQANEKLFF.

The V and J genes are TRBV4-1 and TRBJ2-2; weak D call: TRBD2 (6 bases). V lost 4 bases to trimming and J lost 2 bases, with 11 bases between them. Germline V lookup: CDR1 MGHRA, CDR2 YSYEKL. The CDR3 extends over 15 amino acids. CDR3 residues: CASSRRDSNTGELFF. The CDR3 DNA sequence: TGCGCCAGCAGCCGCCGGGACTCCAACACCGGGGAGCTGTTTTTT.

The chain recombines TRBV19 with TRBJ1-1, with D maybe TRBD1 (5 bases). The CDR3 extends over 15 amino acids. Germline assignment: CDR1 LNHDA and CDR2 SQIVND (reference sequence). Trimming pared 5 bases from V and 6 bases from J, leaving 19 bases between. The CDR3 protein is CASSAFRAGVAEAFF. The CDR3 bases are TGTGCCAGTAGTGCCTTCAGGGCCGGCGTTGCTGAAGCTTTCTTT.

This sequence joins TRBV7-9 and TRBJ2-7, with 10 positions matching TRBD1. V lost 1 base and J lost 5; bases outside the gene matches: 5. This CDR3 region has 15 residues. Germline loops: CDR1 SEHNR, CDR2 FQNEAQ (reference sequence). This CDR3 is CASSLGEGQGNEQYF. The CDR3 DNA reads TGTGCCAGCAGCTTAGGGGAGGGACAGGGGAACGAGCAGTACTTC.

The chain combines TRBV6-4 with TRBJ2-1; 14 bases fit TRBD2. The germline V gene encodes CDR1 MRHNA and CDR2 SNTAGT. J was trimmed by 0 bases and V by 2 bases; bases with no gene match: 6. CDR3 length equals 19 residues. CDR3: CASSDLGLAGGRSYNEQFF. CDR3 DNA: TGTGCCAGCAGTGACCTCGGACTAGCGGGAGGTCGCTCCTACAATGAGCAGTTCTTC.

The rearrangement uses TRBV11-2 and TRBJ1-5; maybe TRBD1 (5 bases). V lost 0 bases and J 4 bases, leaving 7 bases between the germline ends. This CDR3 spans 14 amino acids. Germline lookup yields CDR1 SGHAT and CDR2 FQNNGV. The CDR3 reads CASSLDRGNQPQHF. The CDR3 region has the DNA TGTGCCAGCAGCTTAGATAGGGGAAATCAGCCCCAGCATTTT.

As DNA, the CDR3 is TGTGCAAGTCGCTCCAAAGGGACTATCGAGCAGTTCTTC. As protein: CASRSKGTIEQFF. This chain joins TRBV12-2 and TRBJ2-1; whether TRBD2, the table's D call, matches the DNA was not checked. TRBV12-2 is a recognized pseudogene. This CDR3 has 13 amino acids.

This chain connects TRBV5-8 to TRBJ1-2; D is unresolved. Trimming took 1 base from V and 7 from J, leaving 8 bases between them. The V gene's germline CDR1 is SGHTS and CDR2 YDEGEE. The CDR3 loop spans 12 amino acids. CDR3 coding DNA: TGTGCCAGCAGCTTGAGACTTAGTGGCTACACCTTC. Translated: CASSLRLSGYTF.

The rearrangement uses TRBV5-4 and TRBJ2-6; 9 bases fit TRBD1. Trimming at V came to 0 bases and at J to 1 base, leaving 5 bases not matched to a gene. Germline CDR1 SGHNT, CDR2 YYREEE (reference sequence). This CDR3 is built from 18 residues. The CDR3 here is CASSLGDRVRSGANVLTF. The CDR3 nucleotides are TGTGCCAGCAGCTTGGGGGACAGGGTGCGGTCTGGGGCCAACGTCCTGACTTTC.

This sequence joins TRBV10-3 and TRBJ2-7; TRBD2 matches at 12 bases. Germline V CDR1 and CDR2: ENHRY, SYGVKD. The CDR3 runs 16 residues. J gave up 5 bases and V 3 bases, and 8 bases lay outside the gene matches. The CDR3 is CAISDSTSGGVDEQYF. The DNA for the CDR3 is TGTGCCATCAGTGACTCGACTAGCGGGGGAGTAGACGAGCAGTACTTC.

This chain connects TRBV5-8 to TRBJ2-3; TRBD2 matches 13 bases. Looked up from germline, CDR1 is SGHTS and CDR2 is YDEGEE. The CDR3 spans 17 residues. The J segment lost 8 bases and the V segment lost 5 bases, leaving 14 bases of the junction unmatched. The CDR3 sequence is CASSSRVLAGGHGTQYF. Written as DNA, the CDR3 is TGTGCCAGCAGTTCAAGAGTACTAGCGGGGGGGCACGGTACGCAGTATTTT.